The 15 T cell receptor beta chains below were found in one sample sequenced in a study of T cell responses to AZD1222 COVID-19 vaccine. Clones were read by immunoSEQ multiplex PCR, and TCRdb kept only the in-frame ones, dropping some. The sample records about 130,000 clones, more than 80% being singletons. The source material was peripheral blood, sampled 28 days after the second AZD1222 dose. The receptors shown here come from an adult who received the AZD1222 COVID-19 vaccine.

V and J are TRBV18 and TRBJ1-4, with TRBD1 identical over 7 bases. From germline, CDR1 is KGHSH and CDR2 LQKENI. The CDR3 consists of 15 residues. V was clipped by 5 bases and J by 4 bases; unmatched bases: 7. The CDR3 sequence: CASSTTDRYNEKLFF. CDR3 DNA sequence: TGTGCCAGCTCAACGACGGACAGGTATAATGAAAAACTGTTTTTT.

V and J are TRBV9 and TRBJ2-7; TRBD2 might be the D (6 bases). This CDR3 spans 15 amino acids. CDR1 SGDLS and CDR2 YYNGEE come from the germline V gene. V was cut by 0 bases and J by 2 bases, with 12 bases left in between. The CDR3 region is CASSVASSATYEQYF. The CDR3 nucleotides are TGTGCCAGCAGCGTAGCATCTAGCGCGACCTACGAGCAGTACTTC.

The chain links TRBV24-1 to TRBJ1-2; weak D call: TRBD1 (5 bases). CDR3 length: 13 amino acids. CDR1 KGHDR and CDR2 SFDVKD come from the germline V gene. Trimming took off 7 bases at V and 8 bases at J, with 16 bases between the two ends. The CDR3 here is CATSQDSPPGYTF. CDR3 sequence (DNA): TGTGCCACCAGCCAAGACAGTCCCCCGGGCTACACCTTC.

This clone came up once. V is TRBV6-5 and J is TRBJ1-2, with 8 bases that match TRBD1. V shed 8 bases and J 4 bases; nucleotides not matched to a gene: 12. The CDR3 loop spans 15 amino acids. CDR1 and CDR2 from the germline V gene are MNHEY and SVGAGI. CDR3 loop: CASQTLGTGSYGYTF. Written as DNA, the CDR3 is TGTGCCAGCCAAACTCTCGGGACAGGTTCCTATGGCTACACCTTC.

This clone was seen more than once but under ten times. The chain uses TRBV27 and TRBJ2-7; 7 nucleotides match TRBD1. The V gene end was trimmed by 3 bases and the J gene end by 1 base; junction bases not matched to a gene: 9. CDR1 and CDR2 (germline): MNHEY, SMNVEV (reference sequence). The CDR3 runs to 16 residues. DNA of the CDR3: TGTGCCAGCAGTTTCGGTTGGGCAGGGGGATCCTACGAGCAGTACTTC. This gives the protein CASSFGWAGGSYEQYF.

V is TRBV28 and J is TRBJ1-3, with D unresolved. Per the germline V gene, CDR1 is MDHEN and CDR2 is SYDVKM. V was cut by 4 bases and J by 0 bases, with 19 bases left in between. CDR3 size: 18 residues. In DNA form, the CDR3 reads TGTGCCAGCAGTTCGGGAGGGCGCCTGCTTTCCTCTGGAAACACCATATATTTT. This translates into CASSSGGRLLSSGNTIYF.

This chain links TRBV2 with TRBJ2-7; 10 bases are shared with TRBD1. Germline assignment: CDR1 SNHLY and CDR2 FYNNEI. V gave up 6 bases and J gave up 3 bases; unmatched junction bases: 5. The CDR3 runs to 14 residues. The CDR3 spells CASSRQGANYEQYF. CDR3 coding DNA: TGTGCCAGCAGCCGACAGGGGGCAAACTACGAGCAGTACTTC. Drawing the rest from reference TRBV2 and TRBJ2-7, the complete variable domain is EPEVTQTPSHQVTQMGQEVILRCVPISNHLYFYWYRQILGQKVEFLVSFYNNEISEKSEIFDDQFSVERPDGSNFTLKIRSTKLEDSAMYFCASSRQGANYEQYFGPGTRLTVT.

The chain employs TRBV7-2 and TRBJ1-3, with D possibly TRBD1 on 5 matching bases. Per germline, CDR1 SGHTA and CDR2 FQGNSA. This CDR3 is built from 16 residues. Trimming pared 4 bases from V and 0 bases from J, leaving 13 bases between. The CDR3 region has the DNA TGTGCCAGCAGCTCCGGGGGAGGGTACTCTGGAAACACCATATATTTT. Its protein is CASSSGGGYSGNTIYF.

V and J are TRBV24-1 and TRBJ1-1; D might be TRBD1 (6 bases). This CDR3 contains 14 residues. Germline V gene data show CDR1 as KGHDR and CDR2 as SFDVKD. V was pared by 4 bases and J by 7 bases, with 15 bases between. DNA of the CDR3: TGTGCCACCAGTGAAAACTCCGGGACAAATGAAGCTTTCTTT. As protein: CATSENSGTNEAFF.

This clone was seen a few times. The chain joins TRBV30 to TRBJ1-3; a weak D match, TRBD1 (6 bases). In germline, CDR1 is GTSNPN, CDR2 SVGIG (reference sequence). The CDR3 totals 12 residues. V was trimmed by 5 bases and J by 3 bases, leaving 8 bases between them. CDR3 nucleotides: TGTGCCTGGGGGACATATGGAAACACCATATATTTT. Residues: CAWGTYGNTIYF.

The chain uses TRBV28 and TRBJ2-1; D is unresolved. This CDR3 is built from 14 residues. V lost 8 bases and J 7 bases, leaving 18 bases between the germline ends. Germline lookup yields CDR1 MDHEN and CDR2 SYDVKM. CDR3: CASYKGIPANEQFF. In nucleotides, the CDR3 is TGTGCCAGCTATAAGGGTATTCCCGCAAATGAGCAGTTCTTC.

This chain uses TRBV2 with TRBJ2-5, with 10 nucleotides matching TRBD1. Germline V gives CDR1 SNHLY, CDR2 FYNNEI. The V segment lost 6 bases and the J segment 4 bases; nucleotides outside the gene matches: 8. CDR3 length: 15 amino acids. This chain's CDR3 is CASSRDRGRVETQYF. The CDR3 nucleotides are TGTGCCAGCAGCAGGGACAGGGGTAGGGTAGAGACCCAGTACTTC.

The rearrangement links TRBV5-1 to TRBJ1-6; D not certain. Germline lookup yields CDR1 SGHRS and CDR2 YFSETQ. Trimming took 3 bases from V and 8 from J, leaving 12 bases between them. The CDR3 is made up of 14 amino acids. The DNA for the CDR3 is TGCGCCAGCAGCTATCAGACACTGGATTCACCCCTCCACTTT. Amino acids: CASSYQTLDSPLHF.

V gene TRBV18 combines with J gene TRBJ1-4; 12 bases are a match to TRBD1. Germline loops: CDR1 KGHSH, CDR2 LQKENI. V gave up 3 bases and J gave up 7 bases; unmatched junction bases: 3. The CDR3 totals 15 residues. The CDR3 DNA follows: TGTGCCAGCTCACCTCCGGGACAGGGGGCTGAAAAACTGTTTTTT. Amino acids: CASSPPGQGAEKLFF.

This rearrangement joins TRBV7-8 to TRBJ2-3; possibly TRBD2 for D (5 bases). Between the trimmed V and J ends, which lost 1 base and 2 bases, there was a span of 16 bases. The CDR3 is made up of 17 amino acids. CDR1 and CDR2 from the germline V gene are SGHVS and FQNEAQ. CDR3 residues: CASSLVSSKFDTDTQYF. In nucleotides, the CDR3 is TGTGCCAGCAGCTTAGTTTCTAGCAAGTTCGACACAGATACGCAGTATTTT.